This TCR beta chain was identified in a study of shared clonotypes between healthy human individuals (dated by TCRdb to 2018 to 2020). Background on the whole study: The cohort comprised a couple of women and a few men aged 18 to 49 years. For each donor, CD4 naive and CD4 memory were each given three plates, CD8 naive was given two plates, and CD8 memory was given one plate. Blood TCR repertoires of five healthy adults were deeply sequenced to estimate repertoire size and the extent of clonotype sharing between individuals. To increase sequencing depth and limit assay-specific biases, TCR repertoire library preparation and sequencing were carried out by different laboratories using diverse techniques. Leukapheresis yielded between about 0.85 and 10 billion PBMCs per donor.

CDR1 and CDR2 are read off the germline V gene as SGDLS and YYNGEE. Inclusive of the bounding cysteine and phenylalanine, the CDR3 is 17 residues long. CDR3 DNA only is kept here, 51 bases in frame from base 1. Ends trimmed: V by 0 bases, J by 1 base; bases unmatched to a gene: 2. Concerning this clone itself: The specificity of this receptor is unknown. Per-base qualities were not stored, and no clone one base away is much larger.

Using the deep immunoSEQ assay, TCR CDR3 regions were amplified from genomic DNA by multiplex PCR. Genomic DNA extracted from each cell subset was distributed evenly over all wells of several immunoSEQ 96-well plates, and each plate served as one replicate. For sorted subsets, each replicate PCR was loaded with approximately 0.2 ug genomic DNA, equivalent to approximately 33,000 T cell genomes. Purified libraries were measured with a Qubit 3.0 fluorometer, size-checked on a Bioanalyzer 2100, and measured again with the KAPA Library Quantification kit. Every immunoSEQ 96-well plate was sequenced on a separate single-read 150-cycle Illumina NextSeq 550 flow cell. For the original study's pipeline: The immunoSEQ output contained only junctional sequences without quality scores, so filtering could not match that applied to full-length reads. To assign V/J genes and CDR3, sequences were annotated against IMGT germline references using PyIR, a Python wrapper for IgBLAST v1.9. Reads were filtered out if the reads had weak V/J assignments (E-value above 1e-6), no CDR3, stop codons, out-of-frame junctions, or ambiguous translated residues. A V3J clonotype was defined by an identical inferred V gene, J gene, and CDR3 amino acid sequence. To compute the percentage overlap between repertoires, the number of shared unique clonotypes was divided by the size of the smaller repertoire. Richness of each repertoire was evaluated using RTK rarefaction, the Chao1 estimator, and Recon v2.1 estimates of unobserved clonotypes. OLGA was used to compute generation probabilities for all TCRbeta clonotypes that the gDNA method yielded from a handful of donors. TCRdb carries this immuneACCESS record with in-frame sequences only. Its versions omit some clonotypes, under half of them owing to an unresolved V gene in the studies checked, with the rest unexplained. V and J calls and clone size are as listed in that table; D and trimming were resolved from the DNA. The sample table holds approximately 2,300,000 clones, of which roughly 92% were seen once. Approximately 0.41% of the sample comes from the top ten.

Healthy HIV-negative adults with no recently reported acute infections or vaccinations were included as donors. Every donor was a Caucasian adult living in Nashville, Tennessee, USA. Magnetic negative selection was used to enrich CD4+ T cells, after which naive cells were positively selected on CD45RA and the negative fraction became the memory subset. After blood collection by leukapheresis, PBMCs were isolated using Ficoll-Histopaque density gradient centrifugation and then cryopreserved in the vapor phase of liquid nitrogen. Purity and quantity of every magnetically sorted T cell population were checked by analytical flow cytometry. Genomic DNA was isolated from every sorted fraction and measured by UV absorbance on a Nanodrop 2000c. General conclusions and limits of the study: Incomplete sequencing was indicated by rarefaction of sorted-subset datasets, despite the large sequencing depth. Naive subsets generally had larger estimated clonotype richness than memory subsets did. Only blood was sampled, and tissue TCR repertoires likely differ from those in blood. About 4.5% of naive CD4, 3.5% of naive CD8, 2.3% of memory CD4, and about 0.4% of memory CD8 clonotypes were shared across a few donors. Higher generation probabilities were observed for clonotypes shared by all four sorted-subset donors than for non-shared clonotypes. Pairwise subsampling indicated that sequencing depth was expected to affect the degree of clonotype sharing among donors. The small number of donors limited the genetic and exposure-history diversity represented.

The sample comprised naive CD4+ T cells from PBMCs. The cell subset or site label corresponds to: CD45RA+ positively selected. Here the chain combines TRBV9 and TRBJ2-1, with 12 junctional bases fitting TRBD2. The TCR comes from a man between 18 and 29 years old in good health. Some clones in this sample may be carry-over from other donors' samples. CDR3 loop: CASSVELAGGSYNEQFF. The DNA reads as follows: TGTGCCAGCAGCGTAGAACTAGCGGGAGGTTCCTACAATGAGCAGTTCTTC.